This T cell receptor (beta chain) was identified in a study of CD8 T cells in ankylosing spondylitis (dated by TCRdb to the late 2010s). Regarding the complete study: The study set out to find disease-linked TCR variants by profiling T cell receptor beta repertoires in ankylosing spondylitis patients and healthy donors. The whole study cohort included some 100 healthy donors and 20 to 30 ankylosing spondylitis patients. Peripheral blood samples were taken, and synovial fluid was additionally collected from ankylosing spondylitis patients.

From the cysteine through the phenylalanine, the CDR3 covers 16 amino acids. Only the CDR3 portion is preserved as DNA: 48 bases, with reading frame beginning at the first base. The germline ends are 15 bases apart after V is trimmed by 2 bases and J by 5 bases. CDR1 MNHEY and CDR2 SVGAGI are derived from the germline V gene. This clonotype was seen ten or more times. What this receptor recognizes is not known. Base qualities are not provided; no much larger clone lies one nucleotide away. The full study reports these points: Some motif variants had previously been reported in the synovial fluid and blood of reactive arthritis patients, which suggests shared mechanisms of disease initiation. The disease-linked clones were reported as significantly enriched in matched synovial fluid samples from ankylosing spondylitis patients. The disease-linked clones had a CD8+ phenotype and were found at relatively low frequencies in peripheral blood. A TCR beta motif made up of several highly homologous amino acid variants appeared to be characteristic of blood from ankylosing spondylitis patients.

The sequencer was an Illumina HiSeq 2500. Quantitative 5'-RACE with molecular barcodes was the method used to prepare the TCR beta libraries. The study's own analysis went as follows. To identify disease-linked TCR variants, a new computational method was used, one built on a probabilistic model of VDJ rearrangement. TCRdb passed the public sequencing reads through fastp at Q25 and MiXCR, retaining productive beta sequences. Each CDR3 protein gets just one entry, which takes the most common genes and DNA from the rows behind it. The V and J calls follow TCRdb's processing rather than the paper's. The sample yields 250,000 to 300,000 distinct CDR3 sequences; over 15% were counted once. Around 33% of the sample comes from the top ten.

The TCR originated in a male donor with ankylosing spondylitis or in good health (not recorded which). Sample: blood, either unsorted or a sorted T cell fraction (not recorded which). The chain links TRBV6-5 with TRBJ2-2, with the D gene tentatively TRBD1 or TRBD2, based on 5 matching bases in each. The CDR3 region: CASSYKSGTFTGELFF. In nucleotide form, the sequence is TGTGCCAGCAGTTACAAGTCCGGGACCTTTACCGGGGAGCTGTTTTTT.